Here is one TCR beta chain with its context. Antigen: not known. This sample is part of a study of graft-versus-host responses after intestinal transplantation. Study in general: Those transplanted obtained multivisceral, liver-intestinal, or isolated intestinal grafts. Every recipient had anti-thymocyte globulin induction and three to four years of tacrolimus plus steroids. General study results and limits: GvH clones detected in recipient marrow included some appearing first in ileum or blood. Among circulating GvH clones, peak levels were associated with early post-transplant declines in HvG clones.

Generated by immunoSEQ multiplex PCR, the TCRdb table keeps only in-frame clones and is missing some. The sample includes tens of thousands of clones, roughly 93% seen only once; the top ten take over 0.15%. Looked up from germline, CDR1 is SNHLY and CDR2 is FYNNEI. V was trimmed by 10 bases and J by 1 base, leaving 13 bases between them. CDR3 length: 14 amino acids. The TCR sequence derives from a human donor who was the organ donor for an intestinal transplant. The material sequenced was unstimulated CD4+ T cells sorted from spleen or lymph node cells, taken before transplant. The chain employs TRBV2 and TRBJ2-2, with D perhaps TRBD1 (7 bases). As DNA, the CDR3 is TGTGCCACCCAGGGGGGTGAGAACACCGGGGAGCTGTTTTTT. It encodes CATQGGENTGELFF.